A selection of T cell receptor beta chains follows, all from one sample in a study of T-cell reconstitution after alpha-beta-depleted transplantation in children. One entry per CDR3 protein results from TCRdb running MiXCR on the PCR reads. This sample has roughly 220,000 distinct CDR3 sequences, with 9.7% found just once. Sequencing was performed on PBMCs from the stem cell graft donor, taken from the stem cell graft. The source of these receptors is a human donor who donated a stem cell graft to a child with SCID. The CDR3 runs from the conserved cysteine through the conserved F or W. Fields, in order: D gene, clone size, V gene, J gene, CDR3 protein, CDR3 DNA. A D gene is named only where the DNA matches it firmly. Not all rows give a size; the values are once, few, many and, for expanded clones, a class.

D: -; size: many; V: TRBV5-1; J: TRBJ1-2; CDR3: CASSLGTGRYGYTF; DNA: TGCGCCAGCAGCTTGGGAACAGGGAGGTATGGCTACACCTTC
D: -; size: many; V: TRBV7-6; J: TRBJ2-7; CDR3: CASSLDSGSFYEQYF; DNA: TGTGCCAGCAGCTTAGATAGCGGCTCTTTCTACGAGCAGTACTTC
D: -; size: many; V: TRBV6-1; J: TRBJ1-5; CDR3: CASSQTVDSNQPQHF; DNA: TGTGCCAGCAGTCAAACTGTGGATAGCAATCAGCCCCAGCATTTT
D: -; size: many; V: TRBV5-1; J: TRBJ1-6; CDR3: CASSLASSVNSPLHF; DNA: TGCGCCAGCAGCTTGGCCTCATCGGTCAATTCACCCCTCCACTTT
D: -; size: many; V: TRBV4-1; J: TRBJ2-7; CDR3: CASSQDTSYEQYF; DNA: TGCGCCAGCAGCCAAGACACCTCCTACGAGCAGTACTTC
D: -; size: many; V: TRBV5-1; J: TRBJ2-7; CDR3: CASSPDSRSYEQYF; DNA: TGCGCCAGCAGCCCCGACTCTCGCTCCTACGAGCAGTACTTC
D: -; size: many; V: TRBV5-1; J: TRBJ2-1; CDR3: CASSLEGSSYNEQFF; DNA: TGCGCCAGCAGCTTGGAAGGGAGCTCCTACAATGAGCAGTTCTTC
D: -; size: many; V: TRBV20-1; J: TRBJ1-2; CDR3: CSARDPRSYGYTF; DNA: TGCAGTGCTAGAGATCCCAGGTCCTATGGCTACACCTTC
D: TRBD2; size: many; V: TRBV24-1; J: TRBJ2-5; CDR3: CATSDPGTRGETQYF; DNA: TGTGCCACCAGTGACCCCGGGACTAGGGGAGAGACCCAGTACTTC
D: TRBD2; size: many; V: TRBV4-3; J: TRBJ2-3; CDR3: CASSQVSPGGGVSFGTDTQYF; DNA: TGCGCCAGCAGCCAAGTTAGCCCTGGCGGGGGGGTTTCTTTTGGCACAGATACGCAGTATTTT
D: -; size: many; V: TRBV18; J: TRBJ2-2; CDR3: CASSPGATGELFF; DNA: TGTGCCAGCTCACCAGGGGCCACCGGGGAGCTGTTTTTT
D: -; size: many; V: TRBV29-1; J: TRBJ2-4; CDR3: CSVASNGNIQYF; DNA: TGCAGCGTTGCTAGCAACGGAAACATTCAGTACTTC
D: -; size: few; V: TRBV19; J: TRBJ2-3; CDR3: CASSIAGTADTQYF; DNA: TGTGCCAGTAGTATAGCTGGGACTGCCGATACGCAGTATTTT
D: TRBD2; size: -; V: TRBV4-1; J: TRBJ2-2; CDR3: CASSQPSGGARTGELFF; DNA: TGCGCCAGCAGCCAACCTAGCGGGGGGGCCCGAACCGGGGAGCTGTTTTTT
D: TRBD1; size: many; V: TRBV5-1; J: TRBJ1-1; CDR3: CASSSDRELNTEAFF; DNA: TGCGCCAGCAGCTCGGACAGGGAGCTGAACACTGAAGCTTTCTTT